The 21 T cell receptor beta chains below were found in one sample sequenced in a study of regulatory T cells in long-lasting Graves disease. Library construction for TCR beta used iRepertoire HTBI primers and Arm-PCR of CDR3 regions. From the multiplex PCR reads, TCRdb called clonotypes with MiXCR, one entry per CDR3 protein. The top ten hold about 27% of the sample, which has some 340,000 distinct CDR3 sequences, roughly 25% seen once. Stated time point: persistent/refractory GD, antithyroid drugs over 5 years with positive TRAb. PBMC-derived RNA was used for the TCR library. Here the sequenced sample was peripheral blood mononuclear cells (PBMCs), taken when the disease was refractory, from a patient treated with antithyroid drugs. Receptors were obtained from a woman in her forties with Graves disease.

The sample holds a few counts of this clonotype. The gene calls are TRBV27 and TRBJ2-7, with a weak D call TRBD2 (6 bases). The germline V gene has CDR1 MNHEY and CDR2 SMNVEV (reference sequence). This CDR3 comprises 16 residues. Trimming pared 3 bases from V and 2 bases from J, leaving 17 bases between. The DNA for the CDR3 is TGTGCCAGCAGTTTCCACGGACGGGGGATTACCTACGAGCAGTACTTC. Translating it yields CASSFHGRGITYEQYF.

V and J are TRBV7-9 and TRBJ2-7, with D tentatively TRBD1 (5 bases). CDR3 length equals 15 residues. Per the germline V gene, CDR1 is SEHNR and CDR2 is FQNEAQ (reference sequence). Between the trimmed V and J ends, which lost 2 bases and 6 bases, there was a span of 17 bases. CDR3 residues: CASSLPWQGYSEQYF. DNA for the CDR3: TGTGCCAGCAGCTTACCGTGGCAGGGATACAGCGAGCAGTACTTC.

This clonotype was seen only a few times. The CDR3 is CASSPGQGYQETQYF. The DNA for the CDR3 is TGTGCCAGCAGCCCGGGACAGGGGTACCAAGAGACCCAGTACTTC. The V call is TRBV5-5, the J call TRBJ2-5; 10 bases fit TRBD1. The V gene's germline CDR1 is SGHKS and CDR2 YYEKEE (reference sequence). Trimming at V came to 4 bases and at J to 0 bases, leaving 3 bases not matched to a gene. CDR3 length equals 15 residues.

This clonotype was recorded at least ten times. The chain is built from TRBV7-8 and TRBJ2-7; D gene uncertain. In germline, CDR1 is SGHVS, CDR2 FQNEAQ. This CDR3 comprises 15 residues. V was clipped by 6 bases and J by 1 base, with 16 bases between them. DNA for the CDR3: TGTGCCAGCAGTTTCCCGAGAAGCGCTTCCTACGAGCAGTACTTC. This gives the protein CASSFPRSASYEQYF. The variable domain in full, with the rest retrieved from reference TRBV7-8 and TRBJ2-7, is GAGVSQSPRYKVAKRGQDVALRCDPISGHVSLFWYQQALGQGPEFLTYFQNEAQLDKSGLPSDRFFAERPEGSVSTLKIQRTQQEDSAVYLCASSFPRSASYEQYFGPGTRLTVT.

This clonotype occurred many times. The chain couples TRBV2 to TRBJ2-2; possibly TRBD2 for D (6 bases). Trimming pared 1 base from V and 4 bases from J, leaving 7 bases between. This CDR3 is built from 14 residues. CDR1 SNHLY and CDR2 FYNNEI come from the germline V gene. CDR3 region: CASSEDGSTGELFF. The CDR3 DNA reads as TGTGCCAGCAGTGAAGACGGGAGCACCGGGGAGCTGTTTTTT.

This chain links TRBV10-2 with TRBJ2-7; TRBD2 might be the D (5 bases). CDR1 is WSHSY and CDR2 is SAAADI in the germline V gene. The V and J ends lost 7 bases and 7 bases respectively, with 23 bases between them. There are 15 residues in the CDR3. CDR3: CASTRLTPAAGEQYF. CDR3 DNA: TGCGCCAGCACCCGGTTGACTCCCGCCGCGGGTGAGCAGTACTTC.

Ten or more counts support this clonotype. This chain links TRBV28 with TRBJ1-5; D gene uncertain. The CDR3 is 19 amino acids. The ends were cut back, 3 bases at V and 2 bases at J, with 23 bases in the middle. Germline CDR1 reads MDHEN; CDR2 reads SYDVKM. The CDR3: CASSLDMEGIYRGNQPQHF. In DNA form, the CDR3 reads TGTGCCAGCAGTTTGGATATGGAGGGCATATATCGTGGCAATCAGCCCCAGCATTTT.

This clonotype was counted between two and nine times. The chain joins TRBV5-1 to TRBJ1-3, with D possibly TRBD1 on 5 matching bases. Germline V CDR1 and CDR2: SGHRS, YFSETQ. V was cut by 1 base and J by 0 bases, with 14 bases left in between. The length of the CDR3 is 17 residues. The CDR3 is CASSLNGQPLSGNTIYF. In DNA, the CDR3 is TGCGCCAGCAGCTTGAACGGACAACCCCTCTCTGGAAACACCATATATTTT.

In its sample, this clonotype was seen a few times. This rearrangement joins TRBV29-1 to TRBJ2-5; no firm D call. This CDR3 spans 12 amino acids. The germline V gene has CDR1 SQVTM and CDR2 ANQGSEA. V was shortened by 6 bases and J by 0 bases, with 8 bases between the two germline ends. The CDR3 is CSVSLNQETQYF. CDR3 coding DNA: TGCAGCGTATCACTGAACCAAGAGACCCAGTACTTC.

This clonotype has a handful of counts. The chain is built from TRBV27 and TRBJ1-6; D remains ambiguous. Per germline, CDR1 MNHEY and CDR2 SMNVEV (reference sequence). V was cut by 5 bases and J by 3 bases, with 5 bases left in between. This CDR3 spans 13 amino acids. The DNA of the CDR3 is TGTGCCAGCAGTAAGAACTATAATTCACCCCTCCACTTT. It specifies CASSKNYNSPLHF.

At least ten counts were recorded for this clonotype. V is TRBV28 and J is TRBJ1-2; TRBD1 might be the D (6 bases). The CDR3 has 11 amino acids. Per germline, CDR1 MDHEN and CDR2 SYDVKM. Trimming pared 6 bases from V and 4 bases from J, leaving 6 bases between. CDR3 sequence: CASRDSYGYTF. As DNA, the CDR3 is TGTGCCAGCAGGGACAGCTATGGCTACACCTTC.

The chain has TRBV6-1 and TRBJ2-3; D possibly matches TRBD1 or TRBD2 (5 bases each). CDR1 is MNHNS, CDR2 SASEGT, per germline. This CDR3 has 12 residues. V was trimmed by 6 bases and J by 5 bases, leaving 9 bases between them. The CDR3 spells CASRRDVDTQYF. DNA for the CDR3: TGTGCCAGCAGAAGGGACGTAGATACGCAGTATTTT.

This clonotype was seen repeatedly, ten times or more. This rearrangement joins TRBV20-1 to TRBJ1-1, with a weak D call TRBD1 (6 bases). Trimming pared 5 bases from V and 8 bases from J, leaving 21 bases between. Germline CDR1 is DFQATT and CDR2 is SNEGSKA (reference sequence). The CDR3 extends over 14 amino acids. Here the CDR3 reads CSAEVFAGAAEAFF. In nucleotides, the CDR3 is TGCAGTGCTGAGGTATTTGCAGGGGCCGCAGAAGCTTTCTTT.

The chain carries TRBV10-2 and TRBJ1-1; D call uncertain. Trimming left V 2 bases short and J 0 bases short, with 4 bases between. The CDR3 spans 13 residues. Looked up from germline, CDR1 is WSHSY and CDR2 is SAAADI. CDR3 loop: CASSEPLNTEAFF. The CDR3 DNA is TGCGCCAGCAGTGAGCCCTTGAACACTGAAGCTTTCTTT.

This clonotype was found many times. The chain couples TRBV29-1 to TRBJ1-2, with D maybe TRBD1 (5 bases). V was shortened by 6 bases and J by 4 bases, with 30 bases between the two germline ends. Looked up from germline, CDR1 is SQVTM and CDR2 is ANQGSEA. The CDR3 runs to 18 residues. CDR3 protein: CSVVSLLDMPGSIYGYTF. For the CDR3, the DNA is TGCAGCGTCGTATCGTTGTTGGACATGCCGGGGTCAATCTATGGCTACACCTTC. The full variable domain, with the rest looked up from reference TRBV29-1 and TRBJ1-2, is SAVISQKPSRDICQRGTSLTIQCQVDSQVTMMFWYRQQPGQSLTLIATANQGSEATYESGFVIDKFPISRPNLTFSTLTVSNMSPEDSSIYLCSVVSLLDMPGSIYGYTFGSGTRLTVV.

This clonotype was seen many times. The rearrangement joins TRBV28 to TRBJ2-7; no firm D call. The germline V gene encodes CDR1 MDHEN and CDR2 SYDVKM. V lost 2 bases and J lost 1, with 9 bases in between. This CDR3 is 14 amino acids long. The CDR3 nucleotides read TGTGCCAGCAGTTTAAGGTCGTTTTCCTACGAGCAGTACTTC. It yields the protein CASSLRSFSYEQYF.

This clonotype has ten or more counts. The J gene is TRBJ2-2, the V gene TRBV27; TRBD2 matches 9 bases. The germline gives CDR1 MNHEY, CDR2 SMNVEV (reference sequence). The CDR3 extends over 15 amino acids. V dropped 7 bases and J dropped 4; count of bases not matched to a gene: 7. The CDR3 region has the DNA TGTGCCAGCACCTTAGCGGGAGTTGGCACCGGGGAGCTGTTTTTT. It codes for CASTLAGVGTGELFF.

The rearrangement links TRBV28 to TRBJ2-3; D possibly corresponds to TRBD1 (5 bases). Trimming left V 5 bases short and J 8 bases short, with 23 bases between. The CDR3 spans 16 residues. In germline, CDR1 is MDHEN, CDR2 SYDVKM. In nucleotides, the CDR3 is TGTGCCAGCAGTGTCAATGGGGCCCCCCGCGATGGTACGCAGTATTTT. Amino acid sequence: CASSVNGAPRDGTQYF.

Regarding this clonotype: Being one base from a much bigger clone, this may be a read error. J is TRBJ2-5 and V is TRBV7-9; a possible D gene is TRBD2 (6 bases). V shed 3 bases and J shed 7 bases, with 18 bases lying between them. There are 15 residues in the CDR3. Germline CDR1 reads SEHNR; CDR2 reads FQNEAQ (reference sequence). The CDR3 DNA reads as TGTGCCAGCAGCTTGGTGAACGGGAGTCGTGTGACCCAGTACTTC. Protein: CASSLVNGSRVTQYF.

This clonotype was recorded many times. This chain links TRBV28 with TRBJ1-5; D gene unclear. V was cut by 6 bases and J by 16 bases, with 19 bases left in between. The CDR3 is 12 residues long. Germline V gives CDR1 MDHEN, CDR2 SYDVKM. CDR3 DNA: TGTGCCAGCAGGGAGGGAGGCTTGGACTGCCATTTT. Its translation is CASREGGLDCHF.

CDR3: CASSPIPGLAGTDTQYF. The CDR3 DNA reads as TGTGCCAGCAGTCCCATACCGGGACTAGCGGGCACAGATACGCAGTATTTT. V and J are TRBV6-2 or TRBV6-3 and TRBJ2-3; 11 bases map to TRBD2. CDR1 is MNHEY, CDR2 SVGEGT, per germline. With 5 bases clipped from V and 1 base from J, the junction kept 8 bases outside the gene matches. The CDR3 is 17 residues long.